This TCR beta chain was sequenced in a study of lymphopenia after photon versus proton radiotherapy. The assay was immunoSEQ multiplex PCR, and TCRdb's table has in-frame clones only and misses some. The sample lists more than 25,000 clones; approximately 86% were seen once. CDR1 is SGHRS and CDR2 is YFSETQ in the germline V gene. The V end was cut by 1 base, the J end by 6 bases, with 9 bases between. CDR3 length: 13 amino acids. This clone appeared a single time. Its antigen is unknown. Findings and caveats of the study: After the lymphocyte nadir, photon-treated repertoires showed oligoclonal expansion, especially of CD8+ Temra cells.

The rearrangement joins TRBV5-1 to TRBJ2-3, with unresolved D. This TCR derives from a man aged 50 to 59 with gastric cancer. Sequencing was performed on peripheral blood, taken from a patient treated with photon-based radiotherapy. CDR3 amino acids: CASSLYNGDTQYF. The CDR3 nucleotides read TGCGCCAGCAGCTTGTACAATGGTGATACGCAGTATTTT.